Detailed here is one T cell receptor (beta chain). This sample is part of a study of blood T cell repertoires in COVID-19. Looking at the study overall: COVID-19 samples from acute and convalescent phases originated in the United States, Italy and Spain. Sample material is recorded as cDNA or gDNA derived from T cells, B-cell-depleted T cells, or PBMCs.

The CDR3 is 16 amino acids. Germline loops: CDR1 LGHNA, CDR2 YNFKEQ. Trimming cost V 5 bases and J 6 bases; bases outside gene matches: 5. Per the study methods: Amplifying reference gene primers gave estimates of nucleated cell counts. Produced via immunoSEQ multiplex PCR; TCRdb's table is partial and in-frame only. V, J and clone size are those of that table, while D and trimming were read from the DNA. The profile shows 140,000 to 150,000 clones, 85% to 90% of them singletons. This sequence originates from a woman in her fifties or sixties with active COVID-19. Material for sequencing was peripheral blood. V and J are TRBV4-2 and TRBJ2-2; 14 nucleotides line up with TRBD2. The CDR3 region has the DNA TGTGCCAGCAGCTCCGAGACTAGCGGGAGGGCCGGGGAGCTGTTTTTT. It specifies CASSSETSGRAGELFF.